This T cell receptor (beta chain) was sequenced during a study of T cell responses to AZD1222 COVID-19 vaccine. The CDR3 is made up of 15 amino acids. J lost 0 bases, V lost 3 bases, and 3 bases had no gene match. Germline CDR1 is DFQATT and CDR2 is SNEGSKA (reference sequence). Clones were read by immunoSEQ multiplex PCR, and TCRdb kept only the in-frame ones, dropping some. The table has about 150,000 clones, roughly 84% seen once; the top ten hold 5% to 6%. The chain uses TRBV20-1 and TRBJ2-3; TRBD2 aligns across 10 bases. Specimen: peripheral blood, collected 28 days after the second AZD1222 dose. The source of this sequence is an adult who received the AZD1222 COVID-19 vaccine. CDR3 DNA sequence: TGCAGTGCTAGTAGAGCGGGAGGGAGCACAGATACGCAGTATTTT. Translation: CSASRAGGSTDTQYF.